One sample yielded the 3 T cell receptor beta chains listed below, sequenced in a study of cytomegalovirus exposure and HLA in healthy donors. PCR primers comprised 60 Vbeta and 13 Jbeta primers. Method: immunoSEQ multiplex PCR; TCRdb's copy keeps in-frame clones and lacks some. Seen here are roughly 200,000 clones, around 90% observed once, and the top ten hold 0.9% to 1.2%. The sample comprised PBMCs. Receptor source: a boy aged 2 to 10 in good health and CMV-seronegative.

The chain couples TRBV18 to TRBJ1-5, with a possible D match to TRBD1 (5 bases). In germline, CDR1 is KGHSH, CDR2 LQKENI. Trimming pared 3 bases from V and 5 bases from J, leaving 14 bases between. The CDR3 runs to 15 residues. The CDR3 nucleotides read TGTGCCAGCTCACCCCTCCGGGGGAGGGATCAGCCCCAGCATTTT. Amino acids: CASSPLRGRDQPQHF. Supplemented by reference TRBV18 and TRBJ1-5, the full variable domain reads NAGVMQNPRHLVRRRGQEARLRCSPMKGHSHVYWYRQLPEEGLKFMVYLQKENIIDESGMPKERFSAEFPKEGPSILRIQQVVRGDSAAYFCASSPLRGRDQPQHFGDGTRLSIL.

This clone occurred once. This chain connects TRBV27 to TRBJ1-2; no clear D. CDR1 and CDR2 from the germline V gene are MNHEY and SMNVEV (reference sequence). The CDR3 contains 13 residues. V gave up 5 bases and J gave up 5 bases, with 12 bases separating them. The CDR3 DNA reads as TGTGCCAGCAGTACCAGGCCGATTTATGGCTACACCTTC. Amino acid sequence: CASSTRPIYGYTF.

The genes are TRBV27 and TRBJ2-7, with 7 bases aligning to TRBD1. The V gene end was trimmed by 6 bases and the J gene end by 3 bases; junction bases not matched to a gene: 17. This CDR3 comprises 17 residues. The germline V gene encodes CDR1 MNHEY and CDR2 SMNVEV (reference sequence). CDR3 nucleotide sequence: TGTGCCAGCAGAACACATCGGACAGGCACCTCGATCTACGAGCAGTACTTC. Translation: CASRTHRTGTSIYEQYF.